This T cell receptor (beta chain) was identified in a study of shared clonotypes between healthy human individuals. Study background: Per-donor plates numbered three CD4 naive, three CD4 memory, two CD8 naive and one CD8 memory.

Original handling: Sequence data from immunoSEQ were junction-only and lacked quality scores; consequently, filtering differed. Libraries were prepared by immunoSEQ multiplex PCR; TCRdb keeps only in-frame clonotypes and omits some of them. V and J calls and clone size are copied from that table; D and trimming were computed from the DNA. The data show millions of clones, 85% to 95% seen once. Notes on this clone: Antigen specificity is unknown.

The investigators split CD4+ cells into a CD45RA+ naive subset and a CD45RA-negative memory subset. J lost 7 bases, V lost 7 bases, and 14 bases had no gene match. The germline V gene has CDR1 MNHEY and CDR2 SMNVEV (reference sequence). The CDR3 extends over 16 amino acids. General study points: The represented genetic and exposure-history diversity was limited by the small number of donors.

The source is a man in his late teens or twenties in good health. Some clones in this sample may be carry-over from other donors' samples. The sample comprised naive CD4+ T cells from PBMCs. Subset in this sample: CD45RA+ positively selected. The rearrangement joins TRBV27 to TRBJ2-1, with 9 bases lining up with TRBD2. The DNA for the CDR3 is TGTGCCAGCACCCTCCTCGCGCGGGAGGGCAGGAATGAGCAGTTCTTC. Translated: CASTLLAREGRNEQFF.